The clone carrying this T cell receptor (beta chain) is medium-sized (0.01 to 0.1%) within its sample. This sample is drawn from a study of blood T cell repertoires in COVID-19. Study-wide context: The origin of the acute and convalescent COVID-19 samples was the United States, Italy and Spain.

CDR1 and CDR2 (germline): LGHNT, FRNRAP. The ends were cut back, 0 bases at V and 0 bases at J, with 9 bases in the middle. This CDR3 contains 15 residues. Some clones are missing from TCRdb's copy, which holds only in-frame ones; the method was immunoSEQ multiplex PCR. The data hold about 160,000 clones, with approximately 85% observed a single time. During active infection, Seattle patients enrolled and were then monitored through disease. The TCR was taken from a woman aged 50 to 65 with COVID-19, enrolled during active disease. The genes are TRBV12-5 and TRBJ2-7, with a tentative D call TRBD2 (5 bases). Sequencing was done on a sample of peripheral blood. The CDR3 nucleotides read TGTGCTAGTGGTTTGGTAGTTGGGAGCTCCTACGAGCAGTACTTC. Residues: CASGLVVGSSYEQYF.